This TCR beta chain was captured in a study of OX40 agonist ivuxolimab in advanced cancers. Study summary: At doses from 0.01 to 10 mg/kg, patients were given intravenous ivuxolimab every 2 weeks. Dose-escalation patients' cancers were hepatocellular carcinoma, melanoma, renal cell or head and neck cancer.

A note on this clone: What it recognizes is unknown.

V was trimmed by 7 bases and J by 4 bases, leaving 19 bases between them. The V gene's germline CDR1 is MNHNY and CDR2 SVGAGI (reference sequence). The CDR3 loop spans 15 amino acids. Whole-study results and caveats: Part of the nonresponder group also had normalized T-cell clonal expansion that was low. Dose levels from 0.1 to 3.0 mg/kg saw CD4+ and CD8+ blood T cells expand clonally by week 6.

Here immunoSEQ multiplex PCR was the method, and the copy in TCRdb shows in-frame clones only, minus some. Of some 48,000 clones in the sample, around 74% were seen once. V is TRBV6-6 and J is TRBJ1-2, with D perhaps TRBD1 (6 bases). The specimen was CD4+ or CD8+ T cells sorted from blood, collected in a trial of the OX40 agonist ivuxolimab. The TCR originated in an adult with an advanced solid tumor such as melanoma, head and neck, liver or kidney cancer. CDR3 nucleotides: TGTGCCAGCACCAAGGACAGTGACAGACCCTATGGCTACACCTTC. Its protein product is CASTKDSDRPYGYTF.